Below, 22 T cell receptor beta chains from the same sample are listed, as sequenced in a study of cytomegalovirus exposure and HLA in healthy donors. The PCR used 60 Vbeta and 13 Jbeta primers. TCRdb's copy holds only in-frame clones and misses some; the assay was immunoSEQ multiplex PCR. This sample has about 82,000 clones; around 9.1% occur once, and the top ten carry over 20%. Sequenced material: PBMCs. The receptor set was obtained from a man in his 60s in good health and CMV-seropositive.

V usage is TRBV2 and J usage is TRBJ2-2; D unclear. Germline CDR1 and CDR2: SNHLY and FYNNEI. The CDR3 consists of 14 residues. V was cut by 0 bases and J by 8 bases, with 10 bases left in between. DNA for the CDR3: TGTGCCAGCAGTGAAGCCACTCGGTGGGGGGAGCTGTTTTTT. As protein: CASSEATRWGELFF.

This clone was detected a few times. Written as DNA, the CDR3 is TGTGCCAGTAGTTCGGCGGGAGGTGGCTACGAGCAGTACTTC. This sequence encodes CASSSAGGGYEQYF. The chain carries TRBV19 and TRBJ2-7; TRBD2 agrees at 8 bases. Germline lookup yields CDR1 LNHDA and CDR2 SQIVND (reference sequence). This CDR3 contains 14 residues. V lost 5 bases and J lost 3; bases outside the gene matches: 6. Looking up the rest from reference TRBV19 and TRBJ2-7 gives the full variable domain: DGGITQSPKYLFRKEGQNVTLSCEQNLNHDAMYWYRQDPGQGLRLIYYSQIVNDFQKGDIAEGYSVSREKKESFPLTVTSAQKNPTAFYLCASSSAGGGYEQYFGPGTRLTVT.

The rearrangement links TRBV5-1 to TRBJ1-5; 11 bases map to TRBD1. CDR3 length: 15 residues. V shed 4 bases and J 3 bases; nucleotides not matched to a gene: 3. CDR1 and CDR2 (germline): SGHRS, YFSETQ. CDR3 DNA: TGCGCCAGCAGCACGGGACAGGGGGACAATCAGCCCCAGCATTTT. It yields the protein CASSTGQGDNQPQHF.

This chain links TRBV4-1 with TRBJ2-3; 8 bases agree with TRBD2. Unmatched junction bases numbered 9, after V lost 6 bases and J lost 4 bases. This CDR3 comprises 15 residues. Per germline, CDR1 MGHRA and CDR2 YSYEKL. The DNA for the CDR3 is TGCGCCAGCAGGTTTAGCGGGGCAAAGGCAGATACGCAGTATTTT. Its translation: CASRFSGAKADTQYF.

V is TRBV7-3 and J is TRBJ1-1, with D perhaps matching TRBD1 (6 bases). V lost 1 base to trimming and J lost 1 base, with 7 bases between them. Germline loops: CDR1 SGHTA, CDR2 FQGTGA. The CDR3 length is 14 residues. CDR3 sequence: CASSLNRENTEAFF. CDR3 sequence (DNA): TGTGCCAGCAGCTTAAACAGGGAGAACACTGAAGCTTTCTTT.

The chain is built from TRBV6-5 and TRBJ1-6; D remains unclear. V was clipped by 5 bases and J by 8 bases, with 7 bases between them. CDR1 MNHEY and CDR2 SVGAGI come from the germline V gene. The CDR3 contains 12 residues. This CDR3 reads CASSGSDSPLHF. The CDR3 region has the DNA TGTGCCAGCAGTGGGAGCGATTCACCCCTCCACTTT.

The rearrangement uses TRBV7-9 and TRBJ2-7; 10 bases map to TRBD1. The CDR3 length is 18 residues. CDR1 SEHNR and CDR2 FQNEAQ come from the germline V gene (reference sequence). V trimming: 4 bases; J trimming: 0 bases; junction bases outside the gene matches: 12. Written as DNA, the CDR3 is TGTGCCAGCAGCTGGGACAGGGGAACAAGCGGGTACTCCTACGAGCAGTACTTC. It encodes CASSWDRGTSGYSYEQYF.

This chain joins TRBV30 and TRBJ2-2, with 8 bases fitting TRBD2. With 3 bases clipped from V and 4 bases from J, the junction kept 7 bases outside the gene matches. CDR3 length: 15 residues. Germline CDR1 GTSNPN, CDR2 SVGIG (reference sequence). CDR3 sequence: CAWRRGAIGTGELFF. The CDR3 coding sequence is TGTGCCTGGAGGCGGGGGGCGATAGGCACCGGGGAGCTGTTTTTT.

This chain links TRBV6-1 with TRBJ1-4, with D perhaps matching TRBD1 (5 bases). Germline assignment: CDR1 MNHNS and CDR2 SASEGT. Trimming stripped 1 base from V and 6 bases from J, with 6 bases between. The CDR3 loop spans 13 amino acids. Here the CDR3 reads CASSEGTYEKLFF. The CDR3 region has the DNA TGTGCCAGCAGTGAAGGGACATATGAAAAACTGTTTTTT.

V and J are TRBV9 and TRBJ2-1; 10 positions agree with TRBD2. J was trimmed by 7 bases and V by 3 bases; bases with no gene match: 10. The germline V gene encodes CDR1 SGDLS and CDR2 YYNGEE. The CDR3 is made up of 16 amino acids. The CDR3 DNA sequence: TGTGCCAGCAGCGCACCCTTAGCGGGGGGCGGGAATGAGCAGTTCTTC. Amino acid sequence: CASSAPLAGGGNEQFF.

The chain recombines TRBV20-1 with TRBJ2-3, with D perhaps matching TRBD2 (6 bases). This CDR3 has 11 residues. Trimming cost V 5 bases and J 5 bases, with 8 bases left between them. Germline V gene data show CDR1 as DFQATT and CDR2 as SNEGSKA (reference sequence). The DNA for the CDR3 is TGCAGTGCTGCGCGGGGAGATACGCAGTATTTT. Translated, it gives CSAARGDTQYF.

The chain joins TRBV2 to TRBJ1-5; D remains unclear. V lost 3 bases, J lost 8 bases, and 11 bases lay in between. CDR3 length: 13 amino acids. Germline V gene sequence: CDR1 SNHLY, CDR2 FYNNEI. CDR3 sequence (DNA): TGTGCCAGCAGTGAGAAACGAGTGGAGCCCCAGCATTTT. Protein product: CASSEKRVEPQHF. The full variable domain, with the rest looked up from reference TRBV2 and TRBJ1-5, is EPEVTQTPSHQVTQMGQEVILRCVPISNHLYFYWYRQILGQKVEFLVSFYNNEISEKSEIFDDQFSVERPDGSNFTLKIRSTKLEDSAMYFCASSEKRVEPQHFGDGTRLSIL.

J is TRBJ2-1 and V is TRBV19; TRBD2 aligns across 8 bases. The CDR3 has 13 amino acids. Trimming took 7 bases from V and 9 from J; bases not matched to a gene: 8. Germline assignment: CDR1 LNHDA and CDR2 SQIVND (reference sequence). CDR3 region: CASKQRESVEQFF. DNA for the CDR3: TGTGCCAGTAAGCAGCGGGAGTCGGTTGAGCAGTTCTTC.

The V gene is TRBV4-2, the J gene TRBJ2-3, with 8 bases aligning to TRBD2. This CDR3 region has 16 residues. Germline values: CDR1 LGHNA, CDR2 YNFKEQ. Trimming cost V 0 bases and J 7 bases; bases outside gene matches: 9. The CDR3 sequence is CASSQDSSGGPNTQYF. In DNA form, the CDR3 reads TGTGCCAGCAGCCAAGATTCGAGCGGGGGTCCCAATACGCAGTATTTT.

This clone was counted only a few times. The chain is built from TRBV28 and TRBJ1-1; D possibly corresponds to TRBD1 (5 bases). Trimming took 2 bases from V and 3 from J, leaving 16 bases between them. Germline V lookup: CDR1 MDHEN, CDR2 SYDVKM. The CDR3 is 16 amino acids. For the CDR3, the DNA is TGTGCCAGCAGTTTAAGGTTCATGGGGGGGGACACTGAAGCTTTCTTT. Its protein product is CASSLRFMGGDTEAFF.

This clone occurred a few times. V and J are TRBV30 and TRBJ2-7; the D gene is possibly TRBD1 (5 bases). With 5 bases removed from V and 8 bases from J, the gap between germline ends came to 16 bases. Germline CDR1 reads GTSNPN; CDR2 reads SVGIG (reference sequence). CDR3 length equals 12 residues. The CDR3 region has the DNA TGTGCCTGGGCTAGGGGAAGGGCTAAGCAGTACTTC. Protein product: CAWARGRAKQYF.

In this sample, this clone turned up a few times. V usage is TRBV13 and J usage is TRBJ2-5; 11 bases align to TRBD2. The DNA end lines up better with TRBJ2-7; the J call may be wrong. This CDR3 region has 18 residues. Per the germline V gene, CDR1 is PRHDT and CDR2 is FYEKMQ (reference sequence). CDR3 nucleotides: TGTGCCAGCAGCTTTGAGGGACTAGCGGCCGGTAGCTCCTACGAGCAGTACTTC. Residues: CASSFEGLAAGSSYEQYF.

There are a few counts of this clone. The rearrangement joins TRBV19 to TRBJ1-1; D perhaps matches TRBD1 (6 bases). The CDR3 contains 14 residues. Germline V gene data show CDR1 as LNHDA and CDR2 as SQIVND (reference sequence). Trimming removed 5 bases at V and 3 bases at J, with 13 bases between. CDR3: CASSVRGGYTEAFF. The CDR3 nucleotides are TGTGCCAGTAGTGTCAGGGGCGGGTACACTGAAGCTTTCTTT. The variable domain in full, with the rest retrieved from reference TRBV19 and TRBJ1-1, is DGGITQSPKYLFRKEGQNVTLSCEQNLNHDAMYWYRQDPGQGLRLIYYSQIVNDFQKGDIAEGYSVSREKKESFPLTVTSAQKNPTAFYLCASSVRGGYTEAFFGQGTRLTVV.

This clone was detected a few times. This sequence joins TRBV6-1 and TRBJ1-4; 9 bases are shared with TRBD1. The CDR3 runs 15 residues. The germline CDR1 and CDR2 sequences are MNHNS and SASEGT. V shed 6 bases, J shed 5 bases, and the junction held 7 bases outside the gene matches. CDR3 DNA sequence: TGTGCCAGCAGGGGGGGGGACAGGGCGAATGAAAAACTGTTTTTT. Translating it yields CASRGGDRANEKLFF.

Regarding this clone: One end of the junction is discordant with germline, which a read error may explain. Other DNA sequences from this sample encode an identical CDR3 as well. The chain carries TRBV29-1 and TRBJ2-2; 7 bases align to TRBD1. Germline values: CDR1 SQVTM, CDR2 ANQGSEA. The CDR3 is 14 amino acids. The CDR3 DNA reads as TGCAGCGCAAGGGACAGTTTGAACACCGGAGAGCTGTTTTTT. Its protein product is CSARDSLNTGELFF.

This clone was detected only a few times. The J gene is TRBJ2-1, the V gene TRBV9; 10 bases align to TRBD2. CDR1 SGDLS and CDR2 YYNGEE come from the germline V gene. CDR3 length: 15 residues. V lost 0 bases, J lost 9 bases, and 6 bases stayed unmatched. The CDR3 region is CASSVELAGRGEQFF. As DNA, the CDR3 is TGTGCCAGCAGCGTAGAACTAGCGGGACGGGGTGAGCAGTTCTTC.

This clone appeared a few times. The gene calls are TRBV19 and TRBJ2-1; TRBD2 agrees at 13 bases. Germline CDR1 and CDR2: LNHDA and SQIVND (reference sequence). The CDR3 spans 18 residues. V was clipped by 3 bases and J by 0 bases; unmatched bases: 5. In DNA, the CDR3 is TGTGCCAGTAGTATTGAACTAGCGGGAGGGACCTCCTACAATGAGCAGTTCTTC. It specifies CASSIELAGGTSYNEQFF.